These 25 T cell receptor beta chains were all obtained from the same sample, sequenced in a study of blood T cells in healthy people across ages. Alongside a J-beta primer mix, a sample-barcoded 5' primer served in a second PCR lasting about 7 to 12 cycles. A single record per CDR3 protein comes from TCRdb applying MiXCR to the 5' RACE reads. This table holds 600,000 to 1,000,000 distinct CDR3 sequences, roughly 64% found once. Sequencing was performed on blood. These receptors were collected from a man aged 25-45 years in good health.

This sequence joins TRBV20-1 and TRBJ2-3; perhaps D is TRBD1 or TRBD2 (5 bases each). The CDR3 has 12 amino acids. Germline loops: CDR1 DFQATT, CDR2 SNEGSKA (reference sequence). With 5 bases removed from V and 4 bases from J, the gap between germline ends came to 10 bases. The CDR3: CSAPRGPDTQYF. The CDR3 DNA is TGCAGTGCTCCTAGGGGACCAGATACGCAGTATTTT.

The CDR3 nucleotides are TGTGCCAGCAGCCCCCGCGACAGGGGATGGTATGGCTACACCTTC. Encoded protein: CASSPRDRGWYGYTF. The rearrangement uses TRBV7-2 and TRBJ1-2; 8 bases fit TRBD1. V gave up 5 bases and J gave up 5 bases; unmatched junction bases: 10. CDR3 length: 15 amino acids. Germline values: CDR1 SGHTA, CDR2 FQGNSA.

The chain recombines TRBV11-2 with TRBJ1-1; 8 nucleotides align to TRBD1. Looked up from germline, CDR1 is SGHAT and CDR2 is FQNNGV. V lost 5 bases and J lost 0; bases outside the gene matches: 2. The CDR3 spans 14 residues. The CDR3 region has the DNA TGTGCCAGCAGCCGGGACAGGTTGAACACTGAAGCTTTCTTT. This sequence encodes CASSRDRLNTEAFF.

The J gene is TRBJ2-3, the V gene TRBV20-1, with 11 bases that match TRBD2. V lost 6 bases, J lost 2 bases, and 7 bases stayed unmatched. This CDR3 spans 15 amino acids. Germline V gene data show CDR1 as DFQATT and CDR2 as SNEGSKA (reference sequence). Here the CDR3 DNA reads TGCAGTGCATCGGGACTAGCGGCTTTCACAGATACGCAGTATTTT. This gives the protein CSASGLAAFTDTQYF.

This clonotype was counted only a few times. The CDR3 DNA follows: TGCGCCAGCAGCCAGACCTTAGCGGGGGTAATAGGGGGGCAGTATTTT. The encoded protein is CASSQTLAGVIGGQYF. The V and J genes are TRBV4-1 and TRBJ2-3; 9 bases map to TRBD2. Germline CDR1 is MGHRA and CDR2 is YSYEKL. After removal of 3 bases from V and 11 bases from J, the junction contained 15 bases not matched to a gene. The CDR3 covers 16 residues.

In this sample, this clonotype turned up a few times. The rearrangement links TRBV20-1 to TRBJ2-5, with 7 bases identical to TRBD1. V lost 0 bases, J lost 4 bases, and 5 bases stayed unmatched. The CDR3 consists of 14 residues. Germline V gene data show CDR1 as DFQATT and CDR2 as SNEGSKA (reference sequence). The CDR3 sequence is CSARDTQGRETQYF. CDR3 in DNA: TGCAGTGCTAGAGATACACAGGGGCGAGAGACCCAGTACTTC.

V gene TRBV10-2 combines with J gene TRBJ2-3, with 7 bases aligning to TRBD2. The germline gives CDR1 WSHSY, CDR2 SAAADI. V gave up 0 bases and J gave up 6 bases; unmatched junction bases: 6. The CDR3 is 15 amino acids. The CDR3 DNA reads TGCGCCAGCAGTGAGTCCGGGACTAAGGGTGATACGCAGTATTTT. Its protein is CASSESGTKGDTQYF.

The chain links TRBV6-1 to TRBJ2-3, with D uncertain. V lost 3 bases, J lost 8 bases, and 18 bases lay in between. CDR1 is MNHNS and CDR2 is SASEGT in the germline V gene. The CDR3 sequence is 15 residues long. For the CDR3, the DNA is TGTGCCAGCAGTGATGAGATTTGGGGTCGAGCTACGCAGTATTTT. Amino acids: CASSDEIWGRATQYF.

This clonotype has only a few counts. This chain links TRBV10-3 with TRBJ2-5; D might be TRBD2 (5 bases). V shed 5 bases and J shed 2 bases, with 12 bases lying between them. The CDR3 runs to 14 residues. The germline gives CDR1 ENHRY, CDR2 SYGVKD. CDR3 in DNA: TGTGCCATCAGTCTCGAGGACTGGCAAGAGACCCAGTACTTC. Amino acids: CAISLEDWQETQYF.

The chain couples TRBV28 to TRBJ2-7, with D perhaps matching TRBD1 (6 bases). Germline lookup yields CDR1 MDHEN and CDR2 SYDVKM. This CDR3 has 11 residues. V was clipped by 5 bases and J by 6 bases, with 8 bases between them. CDR3 nucleotide sequence: TGTGCCAGCAGTACAGGGCGCGAGCAGTACTTC. Its protein product is CASSTGREQYF.

The chain is built from TRBV6-2 or TRBV6-3 and TRBJ2-7; no clear D. Trimming stripped 6 bases from V and 6 bases from J, with 24 bases between. CDR1 is MNHEY and CDR2 is SVGEGT in the germline V gene. The CDR3 runs 16 residues. In DNA, the CDR3 is TGTGCCAGCAGCCAACAGCTACGAGAGCCCTATTCCGAGCAGTACTTC. This encodes CASSQQLREPYSEQYF.

This chain uses TRBV4-1 with TRBJ2-7; TRBD2 might be the D (6 bases). This CDR3 contains 14 residues. The V gene's germline CDR1 is MGHRA and CDR2 YSYEKL. V gave up 4 bases and J gave up 6 bases, with 16 bases separating them. As DNA, the CDR3 is TGCGCCAGCAGCCCAGTTTCGGGAGACTCCGAGCAGTACTTC. This codes for CASSPVSGDSEQYF.

This rearrangement joins TRBV2 to TRBJ2-4; 11 bases agree with TRBD2. V was pared by 6 bases and J by 0 bases, with 13 bases of the junction left unmatched. The CDR3 runs to 19 residues. Germline CDR1 reads SNHLY; CDR2 reads FYNNEI. In DNA, the CDR3 is TGTGCCAGCAGGGATACCATTAGACTAGCGGGACTAGCCAAAAACATTCAGTACTTC. This gives the protein CASRDTIRLAGLAKNIQYF.

This clonotype was seen just once. The rearrangement links TRBV7-6 to TRBJ2-3; possible D gene TRBD1, 5 bases. Germline V CDR1 and CDR2: SGHVS, FNYEAQ. The CDR3 spans 14 residues. The germline V and J ends were trimmed by 7 bases and 2 bases, with 13 bases remaining between them. The CDR3 sequence: CASKQGGSTDTQYF. CDR3 nucleotide sequence: TGTGCCAGCAAGCAGGGCGGTTCCACAGATACGCAGTATTTT.

The CDR3 region is CASSTRGSLAGYQETQYF. CDR3 bases: TGTGCCAGCTCCACAAGGGGTTCGCTAGCGGGTTACCAAGAGACCCAGTACTTC. The V call is TRBV19, the J call TRBJ2-5; 8 bases map to TRBD2. The CDR3 is 18 residues long. V gave up 9 bases and J gave up 0 bases; unmatched junction bases: 18. Per the germline V gene, CDR1 is LNHDA and CDR2 is SQIVND (reference sequence).

This rearrangement joins TRBV12-3 or TRBV12-4 to TRBJ2-1; D perhaps matches TRBD2 (5 bases). Trimming shortened V by 3 bases and J by 12 bases, and 18 bases separated the two germline ends. The length of the CDR3 is 14 residues. CDR3 nucleotides: TGTGCCAGCAGTTTTGGTGGGAGTAAGTATGGGCAGTTCTTC. Its translation: CASSFGGSKYGQFF.

V gene TRBV10-3 combines with J gene TRBJ1-2; D unresolved. Germline V gives CDR1 ENHRY, CDR2 SYGVKD. V was trimmed by 8 bases and J by 4 bases, leaving 17 bases between them. This CDR3 region has 14 residues. CDR3 DNA: TGTGCCATCTCGAGGGATATAGAGGGCTATGGCTACACCTTC. It specifies CAISRDIEGYGYTF.

V and J are TRBV7-2 and TRBJ2-3, with 12 bases fitting TRBD2. This CDR3 spans 18 amino acids. Germline CDR1 SGHTA, CDR2 FQGNSA. Trimming removed 2 bases from V and 2 bases from J; junction bases left unmatched: 8. CDR3 DNA: TGTGCCAGCAGCTTAAGGTTGGGACTAGCGGGCCTCACAGATACGCAGTATTTT. Protein product: CASSLRLGLAGLTDTQYF.

This clonotype was detected ten times or more. The V call is TRBV10-3, the J call TRBJ2-3, with 10 bases fitting TRBD1. This CDR3 comprises 14 residues. Germline assignment: CDR1 ENHRY and CDR2 SYGVKD. Losses at the gene ends were 7 bases for V and 3 bases for J; bases not matched to a gene: 4. The CDR3 region has the DNA TGTGCCATCAATAGGGACAGGGGTACAGATACGCAGTATTTT. Its translation: CAINRDRGTDTQYF.

This chain connects TRBV20-1 to TRBJ2-5, with 9 bases lining up with TRBD1. The DNA end favors TRBJ2-7, so the J call may be wrong. This CDR3 region has 13 residues. Germline V lookup: CDR1 DFQATT, CDR2 SNEGSKA (reference sequence). The CDR3 is CSAQTGGRNEQYF. The CDR3 DNA sequence: TGCAGTGCCCAGACAGGGGGTAGGAACGAGCAGTACTTC.

There are a few counts of this clonotype. The chain has TRBV12-3 or TRBV12-4 and TRBJ1-2, with D perhaps matching TRBD1 (6 bases). The CDR3 runs 11 residues. V was clipped by 7 bases and J by 8 bases, with 11 bases between them. The CDR3 DNA reads TGTGCCAGCACCAGGGGCGGGGGCTACACCTTC. Amino acid sequence: CASTRGGGYTF.

The V and J genes are TRBV27 and TRBJ2-3, with D perhaps TRBD1 or TRBD2 (7 bases each). The ends were cut back, 8 bases at V and 3 bases at J, with 15 bases in the middle. This CDR3 contains 14 residues. Per the germline V gene, CDR1 is MNHEY and CDR2 is SMNVEV (reference sequence). The CDR3 DNA is TGTGCCAGCCGCAGGGGGGGGAGGACAGATACGCAGTATTTT. Its translation: CASRRGGRTDTQYF.

This clonotype occurred a few times. This chain joins TRBV11-2 and TRBJ1-5; unclear D gene. The CDR3 runs to 13 residues. CDR1 is SGHAT and CDR2 is FQNNGV in the germline V gene. The V gene lost 1 base and the J gene lost 3 bases, with 4 bases spanning the gap. CDR3 residues: CASSLGPNQPQHF. The CDR3 nucleotides read TGTGCCAGCAGCTTAGGCCCCAATCAGCCCCAGCATTTT.

The chain carries TRBV20-1 and TRBJ1-1; possibly TRBD1 for D (5 bases). Trimming took off 3 bases at V and 8 bases at J, with 16 bases between the two ends. Germline loops: CDR1 DFQATT, CDR2 SNEGSKA (reference sequence). This CDR3 contains 13 residues. The CDR3 loop is CSASPHGRTEAFF. The CDR3 region has the DNA TGCAGTGCTAGCCCCCACGGCAGGACAGAAGCTTTCTTT.

Here the CDR3 reads CAIAATGATEAFF. The DNA for the CDR3 is TGTGCCATCGCCGCGACAGGAGCCACTGAAGCTTTCTTT. This chain uses TRBV10-3 with TRBJ1-1, with D perhaps TRBD1 (6 bases). V shed 8 bases and J shed 4 bases, with 14 bases lying between them. The germline CDR1 and CDR2 sequences are ENHRY and SYGVKD. This CDR3 is 13 amino acids long.